These 20 T cell receptor beta chains came from one sample sequenced in a study of CD8 T cells in ankylosing spondylitis. Notes on the study in general: In ankylosing spondylitis blood, a motif of about 8 highly homologous TCR beta variants appeared characteristic.

For these receptors, no antigen is known. TCRdb used MiXCR to reprocess the 5' RACE reads, holding one entry per CDR3 protein. The repertoire holds some 840,000 distinct CDR3 sequences, with 12% as singletons. The sample was blood, either unsorted or a sorted T cell fraction (not recorded which). The receptors originated from a male donor with ankylosing spondylitis.

The CDR3 DNA sequence: TGTGCCAGCAGTCCCACACCGGGACAGTACTACGAAAACATTCAGTACTTC. Protein: CASSPTPGQYYENIQYF. The genes are TRBV28 and TRBJ2-4; TRBD1 aligns across 7 bases. Germline V lookup: CDR1 MDHEN, CDR2 SYDVKM. The V segment lost 5 bases and the J segment 5 bases; nucleotides outside the gene matches: 15. The CDR3 covers 17 residues.

This clonotype has only a few counts. The rearrangement joins TRBV20-1 to TRBJ1-2; D is uncertain. This CDR3 has 11 residues. V lost 5 bases and J 1 base, leaving 5 bases between the germline ends. From germline, CDR1 is DFQATT and CDR2 SNEGSKA (reference sequence). This CDR3 reads CSAPNNYGYTF. Here the CDR3 DNA reads TGCAGTGCTCCGAATAACTATGGCTACACCTTC.

This clonotype occurred many times. The chain employs TRBV29-1 and TRBJ2-5; D is unclear. This CDR3 comprises 12 residues. V lost 4 bases, J lost 5 bases, and 11 bases lay in between. CDR1 SQVTM and CDR2 ANQGSEA come from the germline V gene. The CDR3 nucleotides are TGCAGCGTTGGGCCGGTCTACGAGACCCAGTACTTC. The encoded protein is CSVGPVYETQYF.

This clonotype was counted between two and nine times. As DNA, the CDR3 is TGTGCCAGCAGTTCGGGGACAGGGGCCCGGAATCAGCCCCAGCATTTT. It yields the protein CASSSGTGARNQPQHF. The V and J genes are TRBV12-3 or TRBV12-4 and TRBJ1-5, with 10 bases aligning to TRBD1. Unmatched junction bases numbered 7, after V lost 4 bases and J lost 4 bases. The CDR3 runs 16 residues.

This chain links TRBV6-1 with TRBJ1-1; D remains ambiguous. The CDR3 totals 15 residues. The germline gives CDR1 MNHNS, CDR2 SASEGT. Trimming removed 4 bases at V and 0 bases at J, with 12 bases between. In nucleotides, the CDR3 is TGTGCCAGCAGTGTTCGACCGATCCTGAACACTGAAGCTTTCTTT. It encodes CASSVRPILNTEAFF.

The chain employs TRBV20-1 and TRBJ1-1; D not certain. The V end lost 6 bases, the J end lost 1 base, and 18 bases lay between the germline ends. CDR1 and CDR2 from the germline V gene are DFQATT and SNEGSKA (reference sequence). CDR3 length equals 15 residues. The CDR3 is CSAKERAAGNTEAFF. The CDR3 DNA reads TGCAGTGCCAAAGAAAGGGCAGCTGGGAACACTGAAGCTTTCTTT.

The chain joins TRBV20-1 to TRBJ1-2, with TRBD1 matching 8 bases. The V gene's germline CDR1 is DFQATT and CDR2 SNEGSKA (reference sequence). CDR3 length equals 15 residues. The V gene end was trimmed by 3 bases and the J gene end by 5 bases; junction bases not matched to a gene: 11. Here the CDR3 DNA reads TGCAGTGCTAGTGTTCAGGGGGCGGGTGGATATGGCTACACCTTC. Translation gives CSASVQGAGGYGYTF.

The chain uses TRBV18 and TRBJ2-3; TRBD2 aligns across 11 bases. Trimming took 3 bases from V and 1 from J; bases not matched to a gene: 3. Germline CDR1 reads KGHSH; CDR2 reads LQKENI. The CDR3 is 16 residues long. The CDR3 DNA reads TGTGCCAGCTCACCTAGCGGGGGGGCAGGCACAGATACGCAGTATTTT. Translated: CASSPSGGAGTDTQYF.

This clonotype was seen repeatedly, ten times or more. The CDR3 region has the DNA TGTGCCAGCAGCTTAGAACGGGCAGATACGCAGTATTTT. Amino acids: CASSLERADTQYF. The V and J genes are TRBV7-2 and TRBJ2-3; D unresolved. The CDR3 covers 13 residues. V gave up 1 base and J gave up 4 bases, with 6 bases separating them. Germline V gene sequence: CDR1 SGHTA, CDR2 FQGNSA. The whole variable domain, filled in from reference TRBV7-2 and TRBJ2-3, reads GAGVSQSPSNKVTEKGKDVELRCDPISGHTALYWYRQSLGQGLEFLIYFQGNSAPDKSGLPSDRFSAERTGGSVSTLTIQRTQQEDSAVYLCASSLERADTQYFGPGTRLTVL.

This clonotype was found once. The gene calls are TRBV9 and TRBJ2-1; TRBD2 matches 12 bases. The CDR3 consists of 17 residues. The germline CDR1 and CDR2 sequences are SGDLS and YYNGEE. The trim removed 3 bases at V and 0 bases at J, leaving 4 bases unmatched. The CDR3 nucleotides are TGTGCCAGCAGCGCCCGGACTAGCGGGATCTCCTACAATGAGCAGTTCTTC. Protein product: CASSARTSGISYNEQFF.

In this sample, this clonotype turned up many times. V is TRBV20-1 and J is TRBJ2-5, with a tentative D call TRBD1 (5 bases). V shed 6 bases and J shed 4 bases, with 18 bases lying between them. Germline values: CDR1 DFQATT, CDR2 SNEGSKA (reference sequence). The CDR3 runs to 14 residues. The DNA of the CDR3 is TGCAGTGCCCACAAGGCAGGGCAGCGAGAGACCCAGTACTTC. Translation: CSAHKAGQRETQYF.

This clonotype was observed a handful of times. The chain uses TRBV5-1 and TRBJ2-7; the match to TRBD1 covers 8 bases. The CDR3 is 14 amino acids. Germline V gives CDR1 SGHRS, CDR2 YFSETQ. Germline trimming cut 5 bases from V and 0 bases from J; bases unmatched to any gene: 4. CDR3 DNA: TGCGCCAGCAGTGGACAGGGCCGCTCCTACGAGCAGTACTTC. It is translated as CASSGQGRSYEQYF.

A few counts support this clonotype. The rearrangement joins TRBV27 to TRBJ1-1; 8 bases are a match to TRBD1. Trimming cost V 3 bases and J 1 base; bases outside gene matches: 4. Germline V gives CDR1 MNHEY, CDR2 SMNVEV (reference sequence). The CDR3 extends over 15 amino acids. CDR3 residues: CASSFYRGTNTEAFF. As DNA, the CDR3 is TGTGCCAGCAGTTTCTACAGGGGGACGAACACTGAAGCTTTCTTT.

This clonotype was counted a few times. The chain recombines TRBV18 with TRBJ1-5; 7 bases are a match to TRBD1. Germline assignment: CDR1 KGHSH and CDR2 LQKENI. Germline trimming cut 3 bases from V and 4 bases from J; bases unmatched to any gene: 6. CDR3 length: 15 amino acids. CDR3 protein: CASSPTGTVNQPQHF. The CDR3, as DNA: TGTGCCAGCTCACCCACCGGGACAGTTAATCAGCCCCAGCATTTT.

The chain couples TRBV15 to TRBJ1-2; 8 nucleotides align to TRBD1. The CDR3 sequence is 15 residues long. Germline V gives CDR1 LNHNV, CDR2 YYDKDF (reference sequence). Germline trimming cut 2 bases from V and 4 bases from J; bases unmatched to any gene: 6. The chain's CDR3 is CATSRSQGGAYGYTF. As DNA, the CDR3 is TGTGCCACCAGCAGATCACAGGGGGGAGCCTATGGCTACACCTTC.

The gene calls are TRBV4-2 and TRBJ2-3; D ambiguous. V dropped 0 bases and J dropped 0 bases, with 10 bases sitting between them. Germline values: CDR1 LGHNA, CDR2 YNFKEQ. This CDR3 contains 16 residues. CDR3 sequence (DNA): TGTGCCAGCAGCCAAGACGGTGCGCCTAGCACAGATACGCAGTATTTT. It yields the protein CASSQDGAPSTDTQYF.

The CDR3 here is CASSEEEGAREKLFF. CDR3 DNA: TGTGCCAGCAGCGAGGAGGAGGGGGCTCGTGAAAAACTGTTTTTT. The chain joins TRBV9 to TRBJ1-4, with 7 bases identical to TRBD1. The germline CDR1 and CDR2 sequences are SGDLS and YYNGEE. Unmatched junction bases numbered 9, after V lost 3 bases and J lost 7 bases. The CDR3 has 15 amino acids. The full variable domain, with the rest looked up from reference TRBV9 and TRBJ1-4, is DSGVTQTPKHLITATGQRVTLRCSPRSGDLSVYWYQQSLDQGLQFLIQYYNGEERAKGNILERFSAQQFPDLHSELNLSSLELGDSALYFCASSEEEGAREKLFFGSGTQLSVL.

This rearrangement joins TRBV5-4 to TRBJ2-5, with unresolved D. CDR3 length: 14 residues. CDR1 SGHNT and CDR2 YYREEE come from the germline V gene (reference sequence). Deletions cut 1 base from V and 2 bases from J, with 9 bases between. The CDR3 here is CASSLRVLQETQYF. CDR3 bases: TGTGCCAGCAGCTTGCGGGTACTACAAGAGACCCAGTACTTC.

This clonotype was counted many times. This chain connects TRBV12-3 or TRBV12-4 to TRBJ2-1; possible D gene TRBD1, 5 bases. Trimming removed 3 bases at V and 13 bases at J, with 10 bases between. The CDR3 has 11 amino acids. The CDR3 DNA reads TGTGCCAGCAGTTTGGGGCAGCTACAGTTCTTC. This translates into CASSLGQLQFF.

The chain links TRBV20-1 to TRBJ1-5; no firm D call. CDR1 is DFQATT and CDR2 is SNEGSKA in the germline V gene (reference sequence). This CDR3 comprises 12 residues. V was pared by 3 bases and J by 4 bases, with 7 bases between. The CDR3 region has the DNA TGCAGTGCTAGTAGATATAATCAGCCCCAGCATTTT. Protein: CSASRYNQPQHF.